The clone carrying this TCR beta chain was picked up a small number of times. Its antigen is unidentified. CDR3 length: 13 residues. The V gene end was trimmed by 3 bases and the J gene end by 6 bases; junction bases not matched to a gene: 2. Per the germline V gene, CDR1 is DFQATT and CDR2 is SNEGSKA (reference sequence). Patients between 18 and 65 years old had hyperthyroidism, newly diagnosed and lasting under 2 months. Thyroid ultrasound and orbital computed tomography, with clinical symptoms and serum thyroxine and TRAb, informed diagnoses. The sample belongs to a study of T cells in Graves' hyperthyroidism and ophthalmopathy. Overall study: Peripheral blood was collected at initial diagnosis, before any treatment. Points from the study as a whole: Within blood appeared most thyroid clonotypes that had expanded above 0.001.

What was amplified from RNA transcripts were TCR beta CDR3 regions. Using the HTBI primer set, a first-round RT-PCR was run on the TCR CDR3. MiXCR, applied by TCRdb to the multiplex PCR reads, yields one record per CDR3 protein. The data contain under 650,000 distinct CDR3 sequences, around 16% of them seen just once; the ten biggest clones take up around 4%. What was sequenced was blood. V is TRBV20-1 and J is TRBJ1-2; 12 nucleotides agree with TRBD1. This TCR derives from a woman aged 25-40 years with Graves' hyperthyroidism. CDR3 in amino acids: CSARGQGADGYTF. The CDR3 DNA is TGCAGTGCTAGGGGACAGGGGGCGGATGGCTACACCTTC.